The 21 T cell receptor beta chains in this list originate from one sample, sequenced in a study of cytomegalovirus exposure and HLA in healthy donors. The data were produced by immunoSEQ multiplex PCR, yet TCRdb's version contains in-frame clones alone and is incomplete. Among 150,000 to 200,000 clones listed, 84% were seen once. The sample comprised PBMCs. The receptors originated from a man aged 30-40 years in good health and CMV-seropositive.

This clone was recorded only once. This chain joins TRBV27 and TRBJ2-7, with 9 bases matching TRBD1. CDR1 and CDR2 from the germline V gene are MNHEY and SMNVEV (reference sequence). The V and J ends lost 3 bases and 4 bases, in that order; junction bases with no gene match: 7. CDR3 size: 15 residues. CDR3 in amino acids: CASSFGTGLLYEQYF. CDR3 nucleotides: TGTGCCAGCAGTTTTGGGACAGGGTTATTGTACGAGCAGTACTTC.

This sequence joins TRBV4-1 and TRBJ1-1, with TRBD1 identical over 8 bases. V was pared by 4 bases and J by 1 base, with 8 bases of the junction left unmatched. The CDR3 extends over 16 amino acids. The V gene's germline CDR1 is MGHRA and CDR2 YSYEKL. For the CDR3, the DNA is TGCGCCAGCAGCCCCCTCCGAGGACAGGGGAACACTGAAGCTTTCTTT. It yields the protein CASSPLRGQGNTEAFF.

J is TRBJ2-5 and V is TRBV11-3; TRBD2 agrees at 10 bases. Germline V gives CDR1 SGHNT, CDR2 YENEEA. CDR3 length: 15 amino acids. With V trimmed by 1 base and J by 3 bases, 2 bases remained unmatched. As DNA, the CDR3 is TGTGCCAGCAGCTTAGCTAGCGGGAGCGAAGAGACCCAGTACTTC. Amino acids: CASSLASGSEETQYF.

The sample holds one count of this clone. V gene TRBV7-8 combines with J gene TRBJ1-5; 8 bases align to TRBD1. CDR1 and CDR2 from the germline V gene are SGHVS and FQNEAQ. The CDR3 extends over 16 amino acids. Germline trimming cut 9 bases from V and 0 bases from J; bases unmatched to any gene: 10. The CDR3 DNA follows: TGTGCCAGTGACAGGGGAGGCAGGGCTAGCAATCAGCCCCAGCATTTT. Translating gives CASDRGGRASNQPQHF.

The CDR3 region has the DNA TGTGCCAGCAGCCCTGGAGACGTTCTGGGGCAGTACTTC. This encodes CASSPGDVLGQYF. The chain links TRBV7-9 to TRBJ2-7, with no clear D. The V end lost 5 bases, the J end lost 9 bases, and 17 bases lay between the germline ends. The germline gives CDR1 SEHNR, CDR2 FQNEAQ (reference sequence). The CDR3 loop spans 13 amino acids.

CDR3 residues: CASSQDRQGAGYGYTF. The CDR3, as DNA: TGCGCCAGCAGCCAAGATCGACAGGGGGCCGGCTATGGCTACACCTTC. The chain recombines TRBV4-3 with TRBJ1-2; 10 positions agree with TRBD1. The CDR3 runs 16 residues. CDR1 is LGHNA and CDR2 is YSLEER in the germline V gene. V dropped 0 bases and J dropped 4; count of bases not matched to a gene: 5.

In this sample, this clone turned up a few times. The V call is TRBV10-3, the J call TRBJ2-7; D is possibly TRBD2 (6 bases). This CDR3 spans 15 amino acids. Per germline, CDR1 ENHRY and CDR2 SYGVKD. Trimming shortened V by 4 bases and J by 0 bases, and 13 bases separated the two germline ends. The CDR3: CAISAGASDSYEQYF. CDR3 in DNA: TGTGCCATCAGTGCCGGAGCTAGCGACTCCTACGAGCAGTACTTC.

The genes are TRBV13 and TRBJ2-7, with 12 positions matching TRBD1. Germline CDR1 is PRHDT and CDR2 is FYEKMQ (reference sequence). V shed 4 bases and J 5 bases; nucleotides not matched to a gene: 3. The CDR3 length is 14 residues. The DNA for the CDR3 is TGTGCCAGCAGCTGGGGACAGGGGGCGGACGAGCAGTACTTC. Its protein is CASSWGQGADEQYF.

This clone was recorded only once. V usage is TRBV14 and J usage is TRBJ2-2; the D is unclear. CDR1 and CDR2 from the germline V gene are SGHDN and FVKESK. Deletions cut 1 base from V and 4 bases from J, with 4 bases between. This CDR3 has 13 amino acids. CDR3 coding DNA: TGTGCCAGCAGCCAAGGGAGCACCGGGGAGCTGTTTTTT. Protein sequence: CASSQGSTGELFF.

The J gene is TRBJ2-1, the V gene TRBV5-6; D unclear. Germline CDR1 SGHDT, CDR2 YYEEEE. This CDR3 region has 14 residues. Trimming took off 0 bases at V and 3 bases at J, with 7 bases between the two ends. The chain's CDR3 is CASSLDRNYNEQFF. The CDR3 region has the DNA TGTGCCAGCAGCTTGGACAGAAACTACAATGAGCAGTTCTTC.

The rearrangement joins TRBV5-5 to TRBJ1-2, with 10 bases fitting TRBD1. Losses at the gene ends were 4 bases for V and 8 bases for J; bases not matched to a gene: 11. The CDR3 runs to 15 residues. Per the germline V gene, CDR1 is SGHKS and CDR2 is YYEKEE (reference sequence). The CDR3 nucleotides are TGTGCCAGCAGCCCCTCGGGACAGGGGAATGGGGGCTACACCTTC. It yields the protein CASSPSGQGNGGYTF.

V is TRBV9 and J is TRBJ1-3, with a tentative D call TRBD1 (5 bases). V was shortened by 0 bases and J by 4 bases, with 11 bases between the two germline ends. The CDR3 runs 15 residues. CDR1 SGDLS and CDR2 YYNGEE come from the germline V gene. In DNA, the CDR3 is TGTGCCAGCAGCGTAGCTCCGACAGAGGGAAACACCATATATTTT. It translates to CASSVAPTEGNTIYF. Full variable domain (missing parts from reference TRBV9 and TRBJ1-3): DSGVTQTPKHLITATGQRVTLRCSPRSGDLSVYWYQQSLDQGLQFLIQYYNGEERAKGNILERFSAQQFPDLHSELNLSSLELGDSALYFCASSVAPTEGNTIYFGEGSWLTVV.

The rearrangement joins TRBV10-2 to TRBJ2-1; D unresolved. V lost 6 bases to trimming and J lost 0 bases, with 6 bases between them. The V gene's germline CDR1 is WSHSY and CDR2 SAAADI. The length of the CDR3 is 13 residues. The CDR3 DNA follows: TGCGCCAGCAGCATGTCCTCCTACAATGAGCAGTTCTTC. Protein: CASSMSSYNEQFF.

The chain recombines TRBV7-6 with TRBJ2-2, with D maybe TRBD1 (5 bases). Between the trimmed V and J ends, which lost 4 bases and 6 bases, there was a span of 9 bases. Germline V CDR1 and CDR2: SGHVS, FNYEAQ. The CDR3 is 13 residues long. The CDR3: CASSYQGAGELFF. CDR3 DNA: TGTGCCAGCAGCTACCAGGGTGCCGGGGAGCTGTTTTTT.

The gene calls are TRBV7-9 and TRBJ1-2; 7 positions agree with TRBD1. Unmatched junction bases numbered 6, after V lost 0 bases and J lost 8 bases. The CDR3 runs 14 residues. The germline V gene has CDR1 SEHNR and CDR2 FQNEAQ (reference sequence). The CDR3 is CASSLAGGGVGYTF. CDR3 nucleotide sequence: TGTGCCAGCAGCTTAGCCGGAGGGGGCGTCGGCTACACCTTC.

This chain links TRBV4-3 with TRBJ2-2; possible D gene TRBD2, 5 bases. This CDR3 comprises 16 residues. CDR1 and CDR2 (germline): LGHNA, YSLEER. Deletions cut 0 bases from V and 4 bases from J, with 12 bases between. The CDR3 DNA reads as TGCGCCAGCAGCCAAGATTTCGGGGTAGGCACCGGGGAGCTGTTTTTT. Translated: CASSQDFGVGTGELFF.

The chain couples TRBV29-1 to TRBJ2-5; TRBD2 aligns across 13 bases. J was trimmed by 5 bases and V by 5 bases; bases with no gene match: 11. This CDR3 is 16 amino acids long. CDR1 is SQVTM, CDR2 ANQGSEA, per germline. The CDR3 DNA is TGCAGCGTTCTTTTTACTAGCGGGAGGGTGTGGGAGACCCAGTACTTC. Translating it yields CSVLFTSGRVWETQYF.

V gene TRBV5-1 combines with J gene TRBJ2-7, with 9 bases that match TRBD1. The CDR3 has 14 amino acids. Germline V gene lookup returns CDR1 SGHRS and CDR2 YFSETQ. The V segment lost 2 bases and the J segment 7 bases; nucleotides outside the gene matches: 7. CDR3 nucleotide sequence: TGCGCCAGCAGCTTAGCCGGGACAGGGTTTGAGCAGTACTTC. It encodes CASSLAGTGFEQYF.

J is TRBJ2-5 and V is TRBV28; 8 nucleotides agree with TRBD1. Germline-derived CDR1 and CDR2 are MDHEN and SYDVKM. This CDR3 comprises 14 residues. V was pared by 4 bases and J by 3 bases, with 4 bases of the junction left unmatched. This CDR3 is CASSSLQGEETQYF. The CDR3 DNA is TGTGCCAGCAGTTCCCTACAGGGGGAAGAGACCCAGTACTTC. The full variable domain, in which reference TRBV28 and TRBJ2-5 provide the parts outside the CDR3, is DVKVTQSSRYLVKRTGEKVFLECVQDMDHENMFWYRQDPGLGLRLIYFSYDVKMKEKGDIPEGYSVSREKKERFSLILESASTNQTSMYLCASSSLQGEETQYFGPGTRLLVL.

The chain links TRBV2 to TRBJ2-1; 9 bases line up with TRBD2. The CDR3 sequence is 15 residues long. From germline, CDR1 is SNHLY and CDR2 FYNNEI. The V and J ends lost 5 bases and 4 bases, in that order; junction bases with no gene match: 6. In nucleotides, the CDR3 is TGTGCCAGCAGTCGGCGGGAGGGCTTATACAATGAGCAGTTCTTC. It codes for CASSRREGLYNEQFF.

The genes are TRBV7-8 and TRBJ2-7; TRBD2 aligns across 9 bases. The CDR3 covers 14 residues. Trimming cost V 7 bases and J 3 bases; bases outside gene matches: 7. Germline V gene data show CDR1 as SGHVS and CDR2 as FQNEAQ. The CDR3 sequence: CASNPGTSFYEQYF. The CDR3 DNA follows: TGTGCCAGCAATCCCGGGACTAGCTTCTACGAGCAGTACTTC.